This TCR beta chain was profiled in a study of blood T cell repertoires in COVID-19 (TCRdb year 2020). Looking at the study overall: Collaborator samples came from the United States, Italy and Spain and covered acute and convalescent phases of COVID-19. The material from the prospective study consisted of cDNA or gDNA derived from T cells, B-cell-depleted T cells, or PBMCs. The dataset comprised deeply sampled blood TCRbeta repertoires from subjects exposed to, actively infected with, or recovered from COVID-19. The repertoires were released in a freely available public database meant as a resource for research on the immune response to SARS-CoV-2. The samples were drawn from the first 160 participants of the ongoing ImmuneRACE study and from some 1,300 subjects provided by 6 global collaborators. A de-identified subject ID, COVID-19 status, age in years and sex were almost always included in the sample metadata. Where HLA class I and class II types were available, the types were taken from metadata supplied by the sample provider, not from assay-based typing.

Each collaborating institution followed its own protocols to collect whole blood in K2EDTA tubes. For TCRbeta analysis, collaborators shipped samples as frozen whole blood, isolated PBMCs, or DNA extracted from either of those sample types. TCRbeta CDR3 regions were amplified from genomic DNA by means of the immunoSEQ Assay, a bias-controlled multiplex PCR. On the study's bioinformatics: The number of nucleated cells in each sample was estimated from the amplification of reference gene primers within the assay. To quantify the absolute abundance of each unique TCRbeta CDR3 rearrangement, sequence reads were collapsed and filtered. For each sample, productive Simpson clonality was calculated as the square root of Simpson's diversity index over productive rearrangements. Held by TCRdb, this immuneACCESS table contains in-frame sequences only and omits some clones. Under half of the omission traces to an unresolved V gene where checked; the cause of the rest is unknown. V, J and clone size were drawn from that table, and D and trimming were deduced from the DNA. The sample has fewer than 80,000 clones on record, roughly nine tenths of them singletons. 16% of the sample is in the top ten clones.

General conclusions and limits of the study: The amount of clinical and demographic metadata varied by source and participant and was provided uncurated.

Details on this clone: Its antigen is still unknown. One base away there is no much larger clone; base qualities are not given.

The CDR3 holds 16 amino acids from the cysteine to the phenylalanine. Only CDR3 DNA is held: 48 bases, read in frame from base 1. CDR1 and CDR2, looked up from the germline V gene (reference sequence), are LGHDT and YNNKEL. Trimming costs V 0 bases and J 2 bases, and their ends lie 13 bases apart. The receptor chain draws on TRBV3-1 (or the pseudogene TRBV3-2) and TRBJ2-5; TRBD1 is a weak D gene call, 6 bases matching. Sequencing was done on a sample of peripheral blood. This sequence was found in a woman of 80 years or more with active or convalescent COVID-19. For the CDR3, the sequence is CASSQEYRRGQETQYF. The bases are TGTGCCAGCAGCCAAGAGTATCGTAGGGGGCAAGAGACCCAGTACTTC.